This T cell receptor beta chain was sequenced for a study of breast tumors, draining lymph nodes, adjacent tissues. Findings and caveats of the study: Tumor and nontumor repertoires were significantly more similar in luminal-like than in basal-like breast cancer. Compared with lymph nodes, tumors were less diverse; compared with nontumor tissue, more.

The germline gives CDR1 MGHRA, CDR2 YSYEKL. The CDR3 runs 17 residues. Trimming shortened V by 0 bases and J by 3 bases, and 18 bases separated the two germline ends. TCRdb independently ran MiXCR on the multiplex PCR reads; one entry per CDR3 protein. This table has 75,000 to 100,000 distinct CDR3 sequences, around 20% appearing once. As to this clonotype: Its specificity is unknown. A clone one base away is much larger, so this may be a read error.

The lymph nodes were axillary draining lymph nodes from breast cancer patients. The chain is built from TRBV4-1 and TRBJ2-7, with D possibly matching TRBD2 (6 bases). The sequencing sample was made of axillary lymph node tissue. The TCR comes from a female donor with breast cancer. Some clones in this sample may be carry-over from other donors' samples. The CDR3 DNA reads TGCGCCAGCAGCCAAGATCCCCGGGAGACCTCCTACTACGAGCAGTACTTC. Its translation: CASSQDPRETSYYEQYF.